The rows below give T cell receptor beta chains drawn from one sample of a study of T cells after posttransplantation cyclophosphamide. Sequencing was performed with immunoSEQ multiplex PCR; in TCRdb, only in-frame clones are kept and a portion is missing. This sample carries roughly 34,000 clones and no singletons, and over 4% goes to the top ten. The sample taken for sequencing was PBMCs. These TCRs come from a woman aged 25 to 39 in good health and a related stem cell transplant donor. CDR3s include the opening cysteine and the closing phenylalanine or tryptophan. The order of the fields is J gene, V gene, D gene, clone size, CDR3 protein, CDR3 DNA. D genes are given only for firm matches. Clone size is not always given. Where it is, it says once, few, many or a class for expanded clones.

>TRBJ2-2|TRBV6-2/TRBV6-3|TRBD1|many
CASSYLGTGNTGELFF
TGTGCCAGCAGTTACTTGGGGACAGGGAACACCGGGGAGCTGTTTTTT
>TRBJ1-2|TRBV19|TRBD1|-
CASRLTTAGGSRYGYTF
TGTGCCAGTAGATTAACTACGGCAGGGGGGTCTCGGTATGGCTACACCTTC
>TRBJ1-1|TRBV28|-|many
CASRASVTNTEAFF
TGTGCCAGCAGAGCCTCGGTCACGAACACTGAAGCTTTCTTT
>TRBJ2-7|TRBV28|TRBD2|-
CASSGTSPPYEQYF
TGTGCCAGCAGTGGGACTAGCCCTCCCTACGAGCAGTACTTC
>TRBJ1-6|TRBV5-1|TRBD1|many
CASSLGGGHRNSPLHF
TGCGCCAGCAGCCTAGGAGGGGGCCATCGGAATTCACCCCTCCACTTT
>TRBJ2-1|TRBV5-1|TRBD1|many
CASSGQGENEQFF
TGCGCCAGCAGCGGACAGGGGGAGAATGAGCAGTTCTTC
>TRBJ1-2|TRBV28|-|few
CASSFMGTEANYGYTF
TGTGCCAGCAGTTTTATGGGCACAGAGGCTAACTATGGCTACACCTTC
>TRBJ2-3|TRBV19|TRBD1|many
CASSTLGQGKPDTQYF
TGTGCCAGTAGTACACTGGGACAGGGTAAGCCAGATACGCAGTATTTT
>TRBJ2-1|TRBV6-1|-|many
CASSEQGISYNEQFF
TGTGCCAGCAGTGAGCAGGGGATCTCCTACAATGAGCAGTTCTTC
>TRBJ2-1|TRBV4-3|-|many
CASSPSWQGSNEQFF
TGCGCCAGCAGCCCCAGTTGGCAGGGGTCAAATGAGCAGTTCTTC
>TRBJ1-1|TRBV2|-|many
CASSRGLSTEAFF
TGTGCCAGCAGCAGGGGATTGAGCACTGAAGCTTTCTTT
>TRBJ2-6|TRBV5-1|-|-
CASSRGAEGAGANVLTF
TGCGCCAGCAGTCGGGGGGCGGAGGGGGCTGGGGCCAACGTCCTGACTTTC
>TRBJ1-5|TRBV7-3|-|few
CASSPPPSSNQPQHF
TGTGCCAGCAGCCCCCCTCCTAGTAGCAATCAGCCCCAGCATTTT
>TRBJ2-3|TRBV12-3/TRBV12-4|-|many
CASSPAVDTQYF
TGTGCCAGCAGTCCAGCGGTGGATACGCAGTATTTT
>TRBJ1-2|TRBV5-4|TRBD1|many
CASSPGTAWRF
TGTGCCAGCAGCCCTGGGACAGCCTGGCGTTTC